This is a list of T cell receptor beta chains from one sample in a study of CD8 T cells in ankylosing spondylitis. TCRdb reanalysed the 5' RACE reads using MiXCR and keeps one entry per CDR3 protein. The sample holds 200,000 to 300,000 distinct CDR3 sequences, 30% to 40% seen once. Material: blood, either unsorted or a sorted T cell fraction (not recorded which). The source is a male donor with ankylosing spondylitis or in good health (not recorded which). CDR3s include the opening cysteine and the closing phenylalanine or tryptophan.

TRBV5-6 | CASRLGQGYTGELFF
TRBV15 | CATSGQGRNYGYTF
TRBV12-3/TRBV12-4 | CASSGGLAGGVDEQFF
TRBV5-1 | CASRTGSGANVLTF
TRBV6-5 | CASSYSSQVGADTQYF
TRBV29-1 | CSVDLTTFGQYYGYTF
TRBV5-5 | CASSFGRQNTEAFF
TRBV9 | CASSRTGTQSSPLHF
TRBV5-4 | CASSQLAGGPYEQYF
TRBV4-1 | CASSPHRGQGDEKLFF
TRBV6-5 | CASSYTSGVSYNEQFF
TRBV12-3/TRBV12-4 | CASSYALRVNEQFF
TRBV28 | CASSDGRDGYTF
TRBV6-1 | CASRKDGSNQPQHF
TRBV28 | CASNTVEGSDGYTF
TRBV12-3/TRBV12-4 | CASTLAAGGNTIYF
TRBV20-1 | CSASARRLAGDTDTQYF
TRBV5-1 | CASSLETGGNYEQYF
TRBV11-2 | CASSLVDGGRQPQHF
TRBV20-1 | CSGEHYNEQFF
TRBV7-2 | CASSFGTTPAADTQYF
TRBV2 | CASSGPSGGRGDTQYF
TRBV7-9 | CASSSLRTSGDPYEQYF
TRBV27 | CASSLSRLAGGNTGELFF
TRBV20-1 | CSASRPRGSTDTQYF
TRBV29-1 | CSGYSGDYGYTF
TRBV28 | CASSLTGAGETQYF
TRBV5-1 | CASSLVINAGGANGLTF
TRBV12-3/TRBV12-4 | CASSLWSGETQYF
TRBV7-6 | CASSPRSGTGAYEQYF
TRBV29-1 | CSVAPAGGSYEQYF
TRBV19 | CASSIRQFYEQYF
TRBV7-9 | CASSFLDNTQYF
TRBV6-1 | CASSGTPSPDTQYF
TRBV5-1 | CASSSLAGASLFYNEQFF
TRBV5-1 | CASSVNRESGELFF
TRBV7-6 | CASSSIAGGPGEQYF
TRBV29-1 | CSVVYNEQFF
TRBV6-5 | CASSYRTGWGQPQHF
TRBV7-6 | CASSFLDRGRTEAFF